These T cell receptor beta chains were read from a single sample in a study of blood T cell repertoires in COVID-19. Generated by immunoSEQ multiplex PCR, the TCRdb table keeps only in-frame clones and is missing some. This sample carries some 350,000 clones, 70% to 90% of them seen once, and the ten largest clones take about 3%. Sequencing used peripheral blood. These receptors were collected from a woman aged 25 to 39 with COVID-19, enrolled during active disease. Each CDR3 is given with its conserved first and last residue. D genes are given only for firm matches. Some rows mark clone size as missing; the rest say once, few, many or name a class of expanded clone.

NA,TRBJ2-3,TRBD2,TRBV9,CASSVLVYGRAVGTDTQYF,TGTGCCAGCAGCGTCCTCGTTTACGGGAGGGCCGTCGGCACAGATACGCAGTATTTT
NA,TRBJ2-3,NA,TRBV18,CASSPPTTTDTQYF,TGTGCCAGCTCACCACCGACTACCACAGATACGCAGTATTTT
NA,TRBJ1-5,NA,TRBV15,CATSRAQGYQPQHF,TGTGCCACCAGCAGAGCACAGGGTTATCAGCCCCAGCATTTT
NA,TRBJ2-2,NA,TRBV27,CASSLLFGGRDTGELFF,TGTGCCAGCAGTTTATTGTTTGGGGGCCGGGACACCGGGGAGCTGTTTTTT
NA,TRBJ2-3,TRBD2,TRBV11-3,CASSWGGGAEDTQYF,TGTGCCAGCAGCTGGGGCGGGGGGGCCGAGGATACGCAGTATTTT
NA,TRBJ1-3,TRBD1,TRBV13,CASSLGTGGGRNTIYF,TGTGCCAGCAGCTTAGGGACAGGGGGCGGCAGAAACACCATATATTTT
NA,TRBJ2-1,NA,TRBV19,CASSIRDTYYNEQFF,TGTGCCAGTAGTATCCGGGACACCTACTACAATGAGCAGTTCTTC
few,TRBJ1-2,NA,TRBV4-3,CASSLTNYGYTF,TGCGCCAGCAGCCTCACTAACTATGGCTACACCTTC
NA,TRBJ1-4,TRBD1,TRBV28,CASVGADRGIEKLFF,TGTGCCAGTGTTGGGGCCGACAGGGGAATTGAAAAACTGTTTTTT
NA,TRBJ2-7,TRBD2,TRBV5-4,CASRQGLAGNSYEQYF,TGTGCCAGCAGACAAGGACTAGCGGGCAACTCCTACGAGCAGTACTTC